These 15 T cell receptor beta chains originate from one sample sequenced in a study of blood T cell repertoires in COVID-19 (TCRdb year 2020). The protocol used for the library was the immunoSEQ multiplex PCR assay. Imported from immuneACCESS, the table was reduced by TCRdb to in-frame sequences with V and J called. These copies leave out some clones; in studies compared against another copy, an unresolved V gene accounts for under half, and the cause of the remainder is not known. Within this sample are fewer than 350,000 clones, with 85% of them counted one time only. The top ten clones comprise around 1.9% of the sample. The sequenced sample consisted of PBMCs or T cells enriched from blood (not recorded which). These receptors originate from a woman aged 25 to 45 who had been exposed to COVID-19.

In its sample, this clone was seen once. V and J are TRBV9 and TRBJ1-4; a possible D gene is TRBD1 (5 bases). The germline V and J ends were trimmed by 0 bases and 6 bases, with 9 bases remaining between them. Germline values: CDR1 SGDLS, CDR2 YYNGEE. The CDR3 loop spans 14 amino acids. DNA of the CDR3: TGTGCCAGCAGCGTAGGAGGGGAGGATGAAAAACTGTTTTTT. As protein: CASSVGGEDEKLFF.

The chain carries TRBV2 and TRBJ2-5; D is unresolved. Germline V CDR1 and CDR2: SNHLY, FYNNEI. The CDR3 runs 12 residues. V lost 7 bases to trimming and J lost 5 bases, with 11 bases between them. The CDR3 spells CASKPHRETQYF. In DNA form, the CDR3 reads TGTGCCAGCAAGCCTCATCGGGAGACCCAGTACTTC.

This chain uses TRBV30 with TRBJ1-6, with TRBD1 matching over 10 bases. The CDR3 covers 15 residues. Germline V gene sequence: CDR1 GTSNPN, CDR2 SVGIG (reference sequence). With 1 base clipped from V and 9 bases from J, the junction kept 6 bases outside the gene matches. For the CDR3, the DNA is TGTGCCTGGAGTGACGGACAGGGGGGTTTTTCACCCCTCCACTTT. Its translation: CAWSDGQGGFSPLHF.

The chain has TRBV12-3 or TRBV12-4 and TRBJ2-2; maybe TRBD1 (5 bases). The CDR3 is 13 residues long. Deletions cut 4 bases from V and 7 bases from J, with 10 bases between. Here the CDR3 DNA reads TGTGCCAGCAGTTCAGGGATGTTCGGGGAGCTGTTTTTT. Protein: CASSSGMFGELFF.

The chain has TRBV5-1 and TRBJ1-1; the D gene is possibly TRBD1 (5 bases). Germline CDR1 SGHRS, CDR2 YFSETQ. The CDR3 is 15 residues long. V lost 0 bases, J lost 1 base, and 10 bases lay in between. The CDR3 spells CASSLGGGPNTEAFF. The DNA for the CDR3 is TGCGCCAGCAGCTTGGGCGGGGGTCCGAACACTGAAGCTTTCTTT. Full variable domain (outside the CDR3, taken from reference TRBV5-1 and TRBJ1-1): KAGVTQTPRYLIKTRGQQVTLSCSPISGHRSVSWYQQTPGQGLQFLFEYFSETQRNKGNFPGRFSGRQFSNSRSEMNVSTLELGDSALYLCASSLGGGPNTEAFFGQGTRLTVV.

The chain combines TRBV12-3 or TRBV12-4 with TRBJ1-5, with D hard to call. The CDR3 consists of 13 residues. The V end was cut by 3 bases, the J end by 6 bases, with 9 bases between. CDR3 sequence (DNA): TGTGCCAGCAGTTTTTATGGGCTTCAGCCCCAGCATTTT. Its translation: CASSFYGLQPQHF.

The chain recombines TRBV6-5 with TRBJ1-2, with TRBD1 matching 11 bases. Looked up from germline, CDR1 is MNHEY and CDR2 is SVGAGI. Trimming at V came to 6 bases and at J to 8 bases, leaving 8 bases not matched to a gene. This CDR3 comprises 14 residues. The CDR3 sequence is CASSPGQGARGYTF. The CDR3 DNA follows: TGTGCCAGCAGCCCCGGACAGGGGGCAAGAGGCTACACCTTC.

The J gene is TRBJ1-1, the V gene TRBV2, with TRBD1 identical over 12 bases. CDR3 size: 12 residues. The ends lost 6 bases at V and 11 bases at J; junction bases unmatched: 4. Looked up from germline, CDR1 is SNHLY and CDR2 is FYNNEI. CDR3 region: CASRGTGGAAFF. CDR3 DNA sequence: TGTGCCAGCAGGGGGACAGGGGGCGCCGCTTTCTTT. Using reference TRBV2 and TRBJ1-1 for the parts outside the CDR3, the full variable domain is EPEVTQTPSHQVTQMGQEVILRCVPISNHLYFYWYRQILGQKVEFLVSFYNNEISEKSEIFDDQFSVERPDGSNFTLKIRSTKLEDSAMYFCASRGTGGAAFFGQGTRLTVV.

The chain joins TRBV11-1 to TRBJ1-1; D not resolved. Per the germline V gene, CDR1 is SGHAT and CDR2 is FQDESV (reference sequence). V was trimmed by 0 bases and J by 4 bases, leaving 18 bases between them. The CDR3 has 17 amino acids. CDR3 residues: CASSLATGSLRSTEAFF. CDR3 bases: TGTGCCAGCAGCTTAGCGACCGGCTCGCTGAGGTCCACTGAAGCTTTCTTT.

This rearrangement joins TRBV20-1 to TRBJ2-7, with D possibly TRBD1 on 5 matching bases. V lost 8 bases and J lost 1, with 18 bases in between. Germline V gene sequence: CDR1 DFQATT, CDR2 SNEGSKA (reference sequence). The CDR3 is 14 residues long. This CDR3 is CSPSDSYISYEQYF. The DNA of the CDR3 is TGCAGTCCGAGTGACAGTTACATTTCCTACGAGCAGTACTTC.

The rearrangement joins TRBV21-1 to TRBJ2-3; TRBD1, the table's D call, lacks a check against the DNA. TRBV21-1 is marked as a pseudogene. CDR3 length: 17 residues. The CDR3 loop is CAIPIAFRQGAGDTQYF. The CDR3 DNA follows: TGTGCCATCCCCATTGCCTTCAGGCAGGGGGCTGGGGATACGCAGTATTTT.

The DNA of the CDR3 is TGTGCCAGCAGTCAGGGATCGAGCACTGAAGCTTTCTTT. This codes for CASSQGSSTEAFF. This rearrangement joins TRBV12-3 or TRBV12-4 to TRBJ1-1, with a possible D match to TRBD1 (5 bases). V lost 5 bases to trimming and J lost 4 bases, with 11 bases between them. The CDR3 covers 13 residues.

The sample holds one count of this clone. The V call is TRBV28, the J call TRBJ2-7; weak D call: TRBD2 (5 bases). The CDR3 covers 15 residues. Germline CDR1 MDHEN, CDR2 SYDVKM. V dropped 4 bases and J dropped 5 bases, with 18 bases sitting between them. CDR3 sequence reads: CASSSQSGSSDEQYF. The CDR3 bases are TGTGCCAGCAGTTCGCAAAGCGGAAGTTCGGACGAGCAGTACTTC.

Details on this clone: The junction departs from the called germline gene at one end, perhaps through a read error. The rearrangement links TRBV12-3 or TRBV12-4 to TRBJ2-1; maybe TRBD2 (6 bases). This CDR3 is built from 13 residues. CDR3 bases: TGTGCCAGCAGTTTCGACCGGCGGGATGAACAGTTCTTC. Translating gives CASSFDRRDEQFF.

The rearrangement joins TRBV18 to TRBJ2-1, with 9 nucleotides matching TRBD2. CDR1 is KGHSH, CDR2 LQKENI, per germline. The CDR3 runs to 17 residues. The ends lost 0 bases at V and 8 bases at J; junction bases unmatched: 11. In nucleotides, the CDR3 is TGTGCCAGCTCACCACCGCCCAGCGGGAGGAGTATGGATGAGCAGTTCTTC. Its protein product is CASSPPPSGRSMDEQFF.